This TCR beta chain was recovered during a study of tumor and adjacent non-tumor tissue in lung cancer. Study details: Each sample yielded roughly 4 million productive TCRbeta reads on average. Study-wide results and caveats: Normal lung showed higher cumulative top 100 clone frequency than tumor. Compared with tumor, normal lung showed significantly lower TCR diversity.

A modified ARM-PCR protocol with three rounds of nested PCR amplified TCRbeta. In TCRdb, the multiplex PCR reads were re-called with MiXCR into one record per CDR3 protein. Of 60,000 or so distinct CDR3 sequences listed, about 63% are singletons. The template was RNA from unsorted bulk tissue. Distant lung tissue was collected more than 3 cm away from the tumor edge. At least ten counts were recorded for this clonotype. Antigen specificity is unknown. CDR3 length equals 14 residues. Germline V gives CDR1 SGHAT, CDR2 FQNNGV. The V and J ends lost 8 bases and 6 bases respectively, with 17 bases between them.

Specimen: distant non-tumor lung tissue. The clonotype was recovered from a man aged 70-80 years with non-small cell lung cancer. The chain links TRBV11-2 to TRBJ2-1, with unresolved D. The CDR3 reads CASGSGSTCNEQFF. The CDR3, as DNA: TGTGCCAGCGGATCAGGTTCGACCTGCAATGAGCAGTTCTTC.